One and the same sample provided the 25 T cell receptor beta chains below, sequenced in a study of siplizumab effects on memory and regulatory T cells. Sequenced by immunoSEQ multiplex PCR; TCRdb stores in-frame clones only, minus some. Altogether about 72,000 clones are present, about 89% being singletons, with the ten largest covering roughly 30%. What was sequenced was CD8+ T cells sorted from blood. These receptor sequences come from a human donor in good health.

The chain combines TRBV9 with TRBJ2-2; 10 positions agree with TRBD1. The J segment lost 3 bases and the V segment lost 1 base, leaving 12 bases of the junction unmatched. Looked up from germline, CDR1 is SGDLS and CDR2 is YYNGEE. The CDR3 runs to 19 residues. CDR3 region: CASSVKGTGAVLYTGELFF. DNA of the CDR3: TGTGCCAGCAGCGTAAAAGGGACAGGGGCGGTCTTATACACCGGGGAGCTGTTTTTT.

The chain combines TRBV7-2 with TRBJ2-5, with 9 nucleotides matching TRBD2. Germline CDR1 is SGHTA and CDR2 is FQGNSA. The CDR3 sequence is 14 residues long. V was clipped by 5 bases and J by 5 bases; unmatched bases: 6. The CDR3, as DNA: TGTGCCAGCAGCCCTCAAAGCGGGAGGGAGACCCAGTACTTC. Translated: CASSPQSGRETQYF.

The chain has TRBV29-1 and TRBJ2-7, with 12 bases aligning to TRBD2. Germline assignment: CDR1 SQVTM and CDR2 ANQGSEA. The CDR3 spans 15 residues. V shed 5 bases and J 3 bases; nucleotides not matched to a gene: 8. The CDR3 sequence is CSVNLLTSGSYEQYF. CDR3 in DNA: TGCAGCGTTAACCTGCTGACTAGCGGGAGCTACGAGCAGTACTTC.

CDR3 region: CASSLGPGGFSYEQYF. As DNA, the CDR3 is TGTGCCAGCAGCTTAGGCCCAGGGGGCTTCTCCTACGAGCAGTACTTC. The chain links TRBV11-2 to TRBJ2-7; 8 bases line up with TRBD1. The germline V gene encodes CDR1 SGHAT and CDR2 FQNNGV. CDR3 length: 16 amino acids. The V gene end was trimmed by 1 base and the J gene end by 0 bases; junction bases not matched to a gene: 5. Supplemented by reference TRBV11-2 and TRBJ2-7, the full variable domain reads EAGVAQSPRYKIIEKRQSVAFWCNPISGHATLYWYQQILGQGPKLLIQFQNNGVVDDSQLPKDRFSAERLKGVDSTLKIQPAKLEDSAVYLCASSLGPGGFSYEQYFGPGTRLTVT.

This CDR3 reads CASSPQTGGATEAFF. DNA of the CDR3: TGTGCCAGCAGCCCTCAGACAGGCGGGGCCACTGAAGCTTTCTTT. The rearrangement joins TRBV11-2 to TRBJ1-1, with TRBD1 as a possible D gene (6 bases). Looked up from germline, CDR1 is SGHAT and CDR2 is FQNNGV. This CDR3 has 15 residues. The V gene lost 5 bases and the J gene lost 4 bases, with 17 bases spanning the gap.

The chain joins TRBV9 to TRBJ1-2, with 9 bases identical to TRBD1. V trimming: 0 bases; J trimming: 7 bases; junction bases outside the gene matches: 7. Per germline, CDR1 SGDLS and CDR2 YYNGEE. This CDR3 has 15 amino acids. CDR3 nucleotide sequence: TGTGCCAGCAGCGTAGAGGCGGAGACAGGGGGTGGCTACACCTTC. It yields the protein CASSVEAETGGGYTF.

The chain joins TRBV9 to TRBJ1-5; TRBD1 agrees at 8 bases. V was clipped by 4 bases and J by 3 bases; unmatched bases: 6. Germline V lookup: CDR1 SGDLS, CDR2 YYNGEE. The CDR3 totals 15 residues. The CDR3 reads CASSQGQVSNQPQHF. As DNA, the CDR3 is TGTGCCAGCAGCCAGGGACAGGTTTCCAATCAGCCCCAGCATTTT.

The chain employs TRBV7-9 and TRBJ2-7; D is perhaps TRBD1 or TRBD2 (6 bases each). The ends were cut back, 5 bases at V and 9 bases at J, with 23 bases in the middle. CDR1 and CDR2 (germline): SEHNR, FQNEAQ (reference sequence). The CDR3 is made up of 15 amino acids. CDR3 amino acids: CASSQGGGRDTGQYF. Written as DNA, the CDR3 is TGTGCCAGCAGCCAAGGTGGGGGGCGTGACACGGGGCAGTACTTC.

As to this clone: The sample holds other DNA sequences that translate to the same CDR3. The rearrangement links TRBV27 to TRBJ2-2; D is perhaps TRBD2 (5 bases). This CDR3 contains 12 residues. With 7 bases removed from V and 7 bases from J, the gap between germline ends came to 10 bases. Germline loops: CDR1 MNHEY, CDR2 SMNVEV (reference sequence). CDR3 residues: CASTSGVGELFF. The CDR3 DNA is TGTGCCAGCACTTCCGGGGTCGGGGAGCTGTTTTTT.

The chain recombines TRBV5-1 with TRBJ2-5; D possibly uses TRBD1 or TRBD2 (5 bases each). The CDR3 extends over 14 amino acids. V was shortened by 5 bases and J by 0 bases, with 11 bases between the two germline ends. Germline loops: CDR1 SGHRS, CDR2 YFSETQ. CDR3 sequence (DNA): TGCGCCAGCAGGTGGGGCGGGTACCAAGAGACCCAGTACTTC. It specifies CASRWGGYQETQYF.

This chain uses TRBV6-5 with TRBJ1-1; D unclear. The V gene lost 6 bases and the J gene lost 4 bases, with 12 bases spanning the gap. CDR3 length: 13 amino acids. Germline V gene sequence: CDR1 MNHEY, CDR2 SVGAGI. The CDR3 nucleotides read TGTGCCAGCAGCCTCGGGTCGACCACTGAAGCTTTCTTT. As protein: CASSLGSTTEAFF.

V and J are TRBV5-4 and TRBJ1-1; D possibly corresponds to TRBD1 (5 bases). Trimming pared 4 bases from V and 1 base from J, leaving 14 bases between. The CDR3 is made up of 15 amino acids. Per the germline V gene, CDR1 is SGHNT and CDR2 is YYREEE (reference sequence). The CDR3 protein is CASSQASTANTEAFF. The CDR3 DNA reads TGTGCCAGCAGCCAGGCCTCGACAGCGAACACTGAAGCTTTCTTT.

V and J are TRBV23-1 and TRBJ1-5; D is possibly TRBD1 (5 bases). TRBV23-1 is an ORF, and what it does is uncertain. Trimming pared 0 bases from V and 5 bases from J, leaving 14 bases between. The CDR3 loop spans 16 amino acids. CDR3 bases: TGCGCCAGCAGTCAATCGGGCACCACGGGGGATCAGCCCCAGCATTTT. It codes for CASSQSGTTGDQPQHF.

The chain carries TRBV7-9 and TRBJ2-1, with D possibly called TRBD1 or TRBD2 (5 bases each). There are 16 residues in the CDR3. Germline V gives CDR1 SEHNR, CDR2 FQNEAQ (reference sequence). Trimming took off 4 bases at V and 4 bases at J, with 17 bases between the two ends. The CDR3 bases are TGTGCCAGCAGCTCCCGTCTGGGGGACCAGTACAATGAGCAGTTCTTC. Translation: CASSSRLGDQYNEQFF.

This chain connects TRBV6-6 to TRBJ2-1; D ambiguous. V was pared by 4 bases and J by 7 bases, with 5 bases between. There are 11 residues in the CDR3. Germline V lookup: CDR1 MNHNY, CDR2 SVGAGI (reference sequence). Written as DNA, the CDR3 is TGTGCCAGCAGTTTCGGGAATGAGCAGTTCTTC. It translates to CASSFGNEQFF.

The chain recombines TRBV29-1 with TRBJ2-1; D is ambiguous. The CDR3 extends over 13 amino acids. V gave up 4 bases and J gave up 0 bases, with 7 bases separating them. The germline V gene encodes CDR1 SQVTM and CDR2 ANQGSEA. The CDR3 DNA follows: TGCAGCGTTGTCTGGGTCTCCTACAATGAGCAGTTCTTC. Translation gives CSVVWVSYNEQFF.

CDR3 residues: CASSSYRDRDHEQYF. The DNA for the CDR3 is TGTGCCAGCAGCTCTTACCGGGACAGGGACCACGAGCAGTACTTC. The rearrangement uses TRBV7-9 and TRBJ2-7, with 9 positions matching TRBD1. This CDR3 spans 15 amino acids. The germline V gene has CDR1 SEHNR and CDR2 FQNEAQ (reference sequence). V shed 4 bases and J 5 bases; nucleotides not matched to a gene: 9.

The chain links TRBV27 to TRBJ1-1; 7 positions agree with TRBD1. J was trimmed by 3 bases and V by 6 bases; bases with no gene match: 7. The CDR3 totals 14 residues. Germline loops: CDR1 MNHEY, CDR2 SMNVEV (reference sequence). This CDR3 is CASRYEGAHTEAFF. CDR3 bases: TGTGCCAGCAGGTACGAGGGGGCACACACTGAAGCTTTCTTT.

V usage is TRBV6-6 and J usage is TRBJ1-1; the D is unclear. Trimming shortened V by 7 bases and J by 5 bases, and 8 bases separated the two germline ends. Germline V gives CDR1 MNHNY, CDR2 SVGAGI (reference sequence). This CDR3 spans 11 amino acids. The CDR3 here is CASKWRTEAFF. In DNA, the CDR3 is TGTGCCAGCAAATGGAGGACTGAAGCTTTCTTT.

The CDR3 is CASSPETVVTIYF. In DNA, the CDR3 is TGTGCCAGCAGCCCCGAGACCGTTGTGACCATATATTTT. V is TRBV7-9 and J is TRBJ1-3; D unclear. The CDR3 sequence is 13 residues long. Trimming removed 5 bases from V and 10 bases from J, with 15 bases in between. Germline loops: CDR1 SEHNR, CDR2 FQNEAQ (reference sequence).

The gene calls are TRBV6-6 and TRBJ1-5, with a possible D match to TRBD1 (5 bases). Trimming stripped 4 bases from V and 7 bases from J, with 20 bases between. The CDR3 covers 16 residues. Germline-derived CDR1 and CDR2 are MNHNY and SVGAGI (reference sequence). CDR3 in amino acids: CASSSDIWGDEQPQHF. CDR3 coding DNA: TGTGCCAGCAGTTCCGATATTTGGGGGGACGAGCAGCCCCAGCATTTT.

The chain joins TRBV27 to TRBJ1-2; D is perhaps TRBD1 (6 bases). With 6 bases removed from V and 0 bases from J, the gap between germline ends came to 23 bases. The CDR3 totals 18 residues. Germline V gene lookup returns CDR1 MNHEY and CDR2 SMNVEV (reference sequence). The CDR3 DNA reads TGTGCCAGCAGGCCGACCCTCGGGGGGCATTTGCCTAACTATGGCTACACCTTC. It encodes CASRPTLGGHLPNYGYTF.

The table lists this clone with a few counts. V usage is TRBV7-9 and J usage is TRBJ1-3; tentatively, D is TRBD1 (5 bases). In germline, CDR1 is SEHNR, CDR2 FQNEAQ (reference sequence). The V end lost 5 bases, the J end lost 8 bases, and 16 bases lay between the germline ends. This CDR3 has 14 residues. CDR3 protein: CASSVPYAGHTIYF. In DNA, the CDR3 is TGTGCCAGCAGCGTGCCCTACGCGGGACACACCATATATTTT.

This chain uses TRBV6-1 with TRBJ1-2; D gene uncertain. Deletions cut 2 bases from V and 8 bases from J, with 12 bases between. This CDR3 is built from 13 residues. CDR1 is MNHNS and CDR2 is SASEGT in the germline V gene. For the CDR3, the DNA is TGTGCCAGCAGTGAAACCGGGGTAGGGGGCTACACCTTC. Encoded protein: CASSETGVGGYTF.

This rearrangement joins TRBV5-5 to TRBJ2-7; 9 nucleotides line up with TRBD2. V lost 3 bases and J lost 8; bases outside the gene matches: 3. Germline V gives CDR1 SGHKS, CDR2 YYEKEE (reference sequence). The CDR3 consists of 12 residues. The DNA for the CDR3 is TGTGCCAGCAGCTGGGGGACTAGCAAGCAGTACTTC. It is translated as CASSWGTSKQYF.